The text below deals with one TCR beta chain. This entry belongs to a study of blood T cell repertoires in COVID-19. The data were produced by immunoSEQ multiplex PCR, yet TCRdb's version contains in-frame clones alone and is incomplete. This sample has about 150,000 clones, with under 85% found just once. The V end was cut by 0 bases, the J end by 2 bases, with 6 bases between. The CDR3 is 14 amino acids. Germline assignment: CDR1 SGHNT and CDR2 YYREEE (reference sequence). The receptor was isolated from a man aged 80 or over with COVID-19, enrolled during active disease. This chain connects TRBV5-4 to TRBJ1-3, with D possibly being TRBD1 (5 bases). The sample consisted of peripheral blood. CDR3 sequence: CASSLAGTGNTIYF. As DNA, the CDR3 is TGTGCCAGCAGCTTGGCAGGGACTGGAAACACCATATATTTT.